The 21 T cell receptor beta chains given below trace back to one sample, sequenced in a study of cytomegalovirus exposure and HLA in healthy donors. PCR used 60 Vbeta primers and 13 Jbeta primers. The data were produced by immunoSEQ multiplex PCR, yet TCRdb's version contains in-frame clones alone and is incomplete. The sample lists 150,000 to 200,000 clones, about 90% occurring once. The specimen sequenced was PBMCs. The receptors shown here come from a girl less than two years old in good health and CMV-seronegative.

This clone was counted a single time. V is TRBV29-1 and J is TRBJ2-7, with a weak D call TRBD1 (6 bases). In germline, CDR1 is SQVTM, CDR2 ANQGSEA. The ends were cut back, 7 bases at V and 0 bases at J, with 13 bases in the middle. The CDR3 sequence is 13 residues long. The CDR3 sequence is CSEKTGSSYEQYF. Written as DNA, the CDR3 is TGCAGCGAGAAGACAGGTAGCTCCTACGAGCAGTACTTC.

The rearrangement links TRBV6-6 to TRBJ1-1, with a possible D match to TRBD1 (6 bases). V lost 5 bases and J 9 bases, leaving 16 bases between the germline ends. This CDR3 is 13 amino acids long. Germline CDR1 is MNHNY and CDR2 is SVGAGI (reference sequence). CDR3 residues: CASSQVNRDQAFF. CDR3 in DNA: TGTGCCAGCAGTCAAGTCAACAGGGACCAAGCTTTCTTT.

The count of this clone is one. The chain links TRBV5-5 to TRBJ2-3; 7 bases are a match to TRBD1. Germline CDR1 SGHKS, CDR2 YYEKEE (reference sequence). The junction had 2 bases not matched to a gene; V was cut back by 3 bases and J by 1 base. This CDR3 comprises 14 residues. CDR3 region: CASSSGTGTDTQYF. CDR3 nucleotides: TGTGCCAGCAGCTCGGGGACAGGCACAGATACGCAGTATTTT. The complete variable domain, with remaining parts taken from reference TRBV5-5 and TRBJ2-3, reads DAGVTQSPTHLIKTRGQQVTLRCSPISGHKSVSWYQQVLGQGPQFIFQYYEKEERGRGNFPDRFSARQFPNYSSELNVNALLLGDSALYLCASSSGTGTDTQYFGPGTRLTVL.

This sequence joins TRBV6-6 and TRBJ1-1; D possibly corresponds to TRBD1 (6 bases). This CDR3 spans 15 amino acids. V lost 5 bases to trimming and J lost 1 base, with 14 bases between them. Germline V gene data show CDR1 as MNHNY and CDR2 as SVGAGI (reference sequence). CDR3 nucleotides: TGTGCCAGCAGTCCATACAGGGACGGGAACACTGAAGCTTTCTTT. This gives the protein CASSPYRDGNTEAFF.

The rearrangement joins TRBV7-9 to TRBJ1-6; unclear D gene. This CDR3 comprises 14 residues. Germline CDR1 SEHNR, CDR2 FQNEAQ (reference sequence). The V end was cut by 3 bases, the J end by 5 bases, with 8 bases between. CDR3 coding DNA: TGTGCCAGCAGCTTCACGGGAAATAATTCACCCCTCCACTTT. Its protein product is CASSFTGNNSPLHF.

The J gene is TRBJ2-1, the V gene TRBV6-6, with 14 positions matching TRBD2. The CDR3 has 15 residues. Germline CDR1 and CDR2: MNHNY and SVGAGI (reference sequence). V was pared by 7 bases and J by 8 bases, with 7 bases of the junction left unmatched. CDR3 DNA sequence: TGTGCCAGCAAGTTGGGACTAGCGGGAGCGTATGAGCAGTTCTTC. It translates to CASKLGLAGAYEQFF.

This clone was picked up one time. This sequence joins TRBV5-1 and TRBJ2-3, with 8 bases lining up with TRBD1. Germline loops: CDR1 SGHRS, CDR2 YFSETQ. The CDR3 contains 14 residues. V lost 1 base, J lost 11 bases, and 9 bases stayed unmatched. The CDR3 loop reads CASSLKTGAPEQYF. As DNA, the CDR3 is TGCGCCAGCAGCTTGAAGACAGGGGCTCCGGAGCAGTATTTT. The variable domain in full, with the rest retrieved from reference TRBV5-1 and TRBJ2-3, is KAGVTQTPRYLIKTRGQQVTLSCSPISGHRSVSWYQQTPGQGLQFLFEYFSETQRNKGNFPGRFSGRQFSNSRSEMNVSTLELGDSALYLCASSLKTGAPEQYFGPGTRLTVL.

This chain uses TRBV7-2 with TRBJ2-1; 12 bases are a match to TRBD2. The V gene end was trimmed by 5 bases and the J gene end by 5 bases; junction bases not matched to a gene: 4. Germline CDR1 and CDR2: SGHTA and FQGNSA. There are 15 residues in the CDR3. The CDR3 region has the DNA TGTGCCAGCAGCCTAAGACTAGCGGGGGACAATGAGCAGTTCTTC. This sequence encodes CASSLRLAGDNEQFF.

The chain joins TRBV4-3 to TRBJ2-3; a weak D match, TRBD2 (6 bases). The CDR3 is made up of 15 amino acids. V shed 0 bases and J shed 1 base, with 8 bases lying between them. Germline lookup yields CDR1 LGHNA and CDR2 YSLEER. The CDR3 spells CASSQDSGGTDTQYF. Written as DNA, the CDR3 is TGCGCCAGCAGCCAAGATAGCGGCGGCACAGATACGCAGTATTTT.

The chain is built from TRBV10-3 and TRBJ2-1; TRBD2 is a possible D gene (6 bases). This CDR3 contains 13 residues. In germline, CDR1 is ENHRY, CDR2 SYGVKD. Between the trimmed V and J ends, which lost 8 bases and 9 bases, there was a span of 17 bases. Written as DNA, the CDR3 is TGTGCCATCTTATGGGAGCCCGGGGGTGAGCAGTTCTTC. Its protein is CAILWEPGGEQFF.

Of note for this clone: A junction end diverges from the germline sequence, so it may reflect a read error. The chain joins TRBV5-1 to TRBJ1-1; D is perhaps TRBD1 (6 bases). The length of the CDR3 is 16 residues. CDR1 SGHRS and CDR2 YFSETQ come from the germline V gene. CDR3 region: CASRLGSGVKNTEAFF. In DNA, the CDR3 is TGCGCCAGCAGGTTGGGGTCAGGGGTTAAAAACACTGAAGCTTTCTTT.

The gene calls are TRBV4-2 and TRBJ2-3; D call uncertain. This CDR3 has 13 residues. V was shortened by 0 bases and J by 4 bases, with 5 bases between the two germline ends. Germline loops: CDR1 LGHNA, CDR2 YNFKEQ. As DNA, the CDR3 is TGTGCCAGCAGCCAAGATATCGCAGATACGCAGTATTTT. As protein: CASSQDIADTQYF.

This CDR3 is CASSLSGAGNTIYF. The CDR3 nucleotides read TGTGCCAGCAGTTTGTCGGGAGCTGGAAACACCATATATTTT. The rearrangement uses TRBV27 and TRBJ1-3; D is unclear. The ends were cut back, 3 bases at V and 2 bases at J, with 8 bases in the middle. In germline, CDR1 is MNHEY, CDR2 SMNVEV (reference sequence). The CDR3 is 14 residues long.

J is TRBJ2-1 and V is TRBV5-4, with TRBD1 identical over 9 bases. The CDR3 runs 15 residues. The germline V gene encodes CDR1 SGHNT and CDR2 YYREEE (reference sequence). V dropped 6 bases and J dropped 3; count of bases not matched to a gene: 7. The CDR3 nucleotides are TGTGCCAGCACCACCCCGGGACAGGGCTACAATGAGCAGTTCTTC. It codes for CASTTPGQGYNEQFF.

This chain uses TRBV5-1 with TRBJ2-5; maybe TRBD2 (7 bases). The V gene lost 5 bases and the J gene lost 0 bases, with 17 bases spanning the gap. Germline V CDR1 and CDR2: SGHRS, YFSETQ. The CDR3 contains 16 residues. The DNA of the CDR3 is TGCGCCAGCAGGTACGGGGGGCGCTCAAACCAAGAGACCCAGTACTTC. Its translation: CASRYGGRSNQETQYF.

This clone came up once. This chain connects TRBV25-1 to TRBJ2-5; D remains ambiguous. This CDR3 comprises 14 residues. V was clipped by 7 bases and J by 0 bases, with 12 bases between them. The germline CDR1 and CDR2 sequences are MGHDK and SYGVNS. DNA of the CDR3: TGTGCCAGCATACAATGGCCATACCAAGAGACCCAGTACTTC. Translating gives CASIQWPYQETQYF.

The CDR3 nucleotides are TGTGCCAGCAGCTTAAAGGGGCGCCAAGAGACCCAGTACTTC. Its translation is CASSLKGRQETQYF. The gene calls are TRBV7-9 and TRBJ2-5; a possible D gene is TRBD1 (5 bases). CDR1 SEHNR and CDR2 FQNEAQ come from the germline V gene (reference sequence). The V end was cut by 2 bases, the J end by 1 base, with 8 bases between. This CDR3 has 14 amino acids. Full variable domain (missing parts from reference TRBV7-9 and TRBJ2-5): DTGVSQNPRHKITKRGQNVTFRCDPISEHNRLYWYRQTLGQGPEFLTYFQNEAQLEKSRLLSDRFSAERPKGSFSTLEIQRTEQGDSAMYLCASSLKGRQETQYFGPGTRLLVL.

This clone was found once. The chain uses TRBV7-9 and TRBJ1-5, with TRBD1 matching over 12 bases. The V segment lost 5 bases and the J segment 0 bases; nucleotides outside the gene matches: 11. The CDR3 is made up of 19 amino acids. The germline gives CDR1 SEHNR, CDR2 FQNEAQ (reference sequence). CDR3 loop: CASSPARGQGADSNQPQHF. The CDR3 DNA follows: TGTGCCAGCAGCCCAGCTAGGGGACAGGGGGCGGATAGCAATCAGCCCCAGCATTTT.

This rearrangement joins TRBV30 to TRBJ2-7; maybe TRBD1 (5 bases). The CDR3 spans 14 residues. Trimming took off 1 base at V and 3 bases at J, with 13 bases between the two ends. Germline values: CDR1 GTSNPN, CDR2 SVGIG (reference sequence). The CDR3 region is CAWSDRSVIYEQYF. The CDR3 bases are TGTGCCTGGAGTGACAGGTCAGTTATCTACGAGCAGTACTTC.

The chain joins TRBV6-5 to TRBJ2-5, with TRBD2 matching 10 bases. CDR1 MNHEY and CDR2 SVGAGI come from the germline V gene. The trim removed 6 bases at V and 2 bases at J, leaving 6 bases unmatched. CDR3 length: 15 amino acids. CDR3 in amino acids: CASSRSGGTQETQYF. The CDR3 bases are TGTGCCAGCAGCCGTAGCGGGGGGACACAAGAGACCCAGTACTTC.

The rearrangement joins TRBV30 to TRBJ2-3, with 12 positions matching TRBD2. The V segment lost 0 bases and the J segment 3 bases; nucleotides outside the gene matches: 1. In germline, CDR1 is GTSNPN, CDR2 SVGIG (reference sequence). CDR3 length: 15 residues. CDR3 in DNA: TGTGCCTGGAGTGTAGGGACTAGCGGGACAGATACGCAGTATTTT. As protein: CAWSVGTSGTDTQYF. Full variable domain (rest looked up from reference TRBV30 and TRBJ2-3): SQTIHQWPATLVQPVGSPLSLECTVEGTSNPNLYWYRQAAGRGLQLLFYSVGIGQISSEVPQNLSASRPQDRQFILSSKKLLLSDSGFYLCAWSVGTSGTDTQYFGPGTRLTVL.